This entry lists 13 T cell receptor beta chains sequenced from one sample in a study of shared clonotypes between healthy human individuals. The protocol was immunoSEQ multiplex PCR, while the TCRdb copy is restricted to in-frame clones and leaves out a portion. The profile covers roughly 2 million clones, with about 95% appearing a single time and 0.9% to 1.3% taken by the ten largest. Terminally differentiated effector memory CD45RA+ cells were excluded from the naive CD8 cells, which were CD45RO-negative and positively selected for CCR7. What was sequenced was naive CD8+ T cells sorted from blood. The receptors here all came from a man younger than 35 in good health.

V usage is TRBV6-1 and J usage is TRBJ2-1; D gene ambiguous. Germline CDR1 reads MNHNS; CDR2 reads SASEGT. The V and J ends lost 2 bases and 12 bases respectively, with 14 bases between them. CDR3 length: 13 residues. CDR3 sequence: CASSEWGSLVQFF. The CDR3 DNA is TGTGCCAGCAGTGAATGGGGATCCTTGGTGCAGTTCTTC.

Regarding this clone: Mismatch with germline at one junction end may stem from a read error. The chain couples TRBV7-7 to TRBJ2-1, with D possibly being TRBD1 (6 bases). Per the germline V gene, CDR1 is SSHAT and CDR2 is FNYEAQ (reference sequence). The CDR3 loop spans 17 amino acids. CDR3 amino acids: CASSLEATTGGGNEQFF. The CDR3 region has the DNA TGTGCTAGCAGCTTAGAGGCGACGACAGGCGGTGGAAATGAGCAGTTCTTC. Drawing the rest from reference TRBV7-7 and TRBJ2-1, the complete variable domain is GAGVSQSPRYKVTKRGQDVTLRCDPISSHATLYWYQQALGQGPEFLTYFNYEAQPDKSGLPSDRFSAERPEGSISTLTIQRTEQRDSAMYRCASSLEATTGGGNEQFFGPGTRLTVL.

The V call is TRBV6-5, the J call TRBJ1-6; no definite D call. The CDR3 spans 12 residues. The germline gives CDR1 MNHEY, CDR2 SVGAGI. Trimming took off 5 bases at V and 14 bases at J, with 13 bases between the two ends. This CDR3 is CASSTEERALHF. The CDR3 nucleotides read TGTGCCAGCAGTACGGAGGAGCGGGCCCTCCACTTT.

Turning to this clone: One end of the junction fails to match germline, which may point to a read error. This sequence joins TRBV7-7 and TRBJ1-2, with no clear D. Germline values: CDR1 SSHAT, CDR2 FNYEAQ (reference sequence). The CDR3 length is 15 residues. This chain's CDR3 is CASSLPGHTNYGYTF. CDR3 bases: TGTGCTAGCAGCTTACCGGGTCATACTAACTATGGCTACACCTTC. Looking up the rest from reference TRBV7-7 and TRBJ1-2 gives the full variable domain: GAGVSQSPRYKVTKRGQDVTLRCDPISSHATLYWYQQALGQGPEFLTYFNYEAQPDKSGLPSDRFSAERPEGSISTLTIQRTEQRDSAMYRCASSLPGHTNYGYTFGSGTRLTVV.

V gene TRBV27 combines with J gene TRBJ2-1, with 8 positions matching TRBD2. Trimming took 8 bases from V and 7 from J; bases not matched to a gene: 4. CDR1 MNHEY and CDR2 SMNVEV come from the germline V gene (reference sequence). The CDR3 has 12 amino acids. The CDR3 DNA follows: TGTGCCAGCTCTGGACTAGCAAATGAGCAGTTCTTC. It encodes CASSGLANEQFF.

The chain couples TRBV11-1 to TRBJ1-1; 8 positions match TRBD1. After removal of 1 base from V and 5 bases from J, the junction contained 18 bases not matched to a gene. The length of the CDR3 is 19 residues. Germline loops: CDR1 SGHAT, CDR2 FQDESV (reference sequence). The DNA of the CDR3 is TGTGCCAGCAGCTTAGATTTTCCTGGGGGACAGGAGGAGGTAACTGAAGCTTTCTTT. It is translated as CASSLDFPGGQEEVTEAFF.

V usage is TRBV27 and J usage is TRBJ1-5; D uncertain. The ends were cut back, 8 bases at V and 0 bases at J, with 11 bases in the middle. Germline values: CDR1 MNHEY, CDR2 SMNVEV (reference sequence). The CDR3 spans 14 residues. The CDR3 protein is CASGVGISNQPQHF. CDR3 coding DNA: TGTGCCAGCGGGGTGGGGATTAGCAATCAGCCCCAGCATTTT.

The chain recombines TRBV14 with TRBJ2-7, with 10 nucleotides matching TRBD1. Trimming took 3 bases from V and 5 from J; bases not matched to a gene: 7. Germline CDR1 and CDR2: SGHDN and FVKESK. The CDR3 covers 15 residues. CDR3 DNA sequence: TGTGCCAGCAGCCATCGCGACAGGGGGCTAAACGAGCAGTACTTC. Translated: CASSHRDRGLNEQYF.

This clone has a single count. This sequence joins TRBV28 and TRBJ2-3; D could derive from TRBD1 or TRBD2 (5 bases each). The CDR3 consists of 14 residues. Germline-derived CDR1 and CDR2 are MDHEN and SYDVKM. V lost 4 bases to trimming and J lost 2 bases, with 10 bases between them. The DNA for the CDR3 is TGTGCCAGCAGTTCCCCGGGGCCCACAGATACGCAGTATTTT. This translates into CASSSPGPTDTQYF.

Notes on this clone: The identical CDR3 is also encoded by other nucleotide sequences in the sample. This rearrangement joins TRBV19 to TRBJ1-1, with D uncertain. This CDR3 comprises 14 residues. CDR1 is LNHDA and CDR2 is SQIVND in the germline V gene (reference sequence). The germline V and J ends were trimmed by 0 bases and 4 bases, with 9 bases remaining between them. CDR3 amino acids: CASSIDGESTEAFF. Here the CDR3 DNA reads TGTGCCAGTAGTATAGATGGGGAATCCACTGAAGCTTTCTTT.

V and J are TRBV5-1 and TRBJ2-7, with D uncertain. Between the trimmed V and J ends, which lost 4 bases and 4 bases, there was a span of 15 bases. Germline-derived CDR1 and CDR2 are SGHRS and YFSETQ. This CDR3 is built from 14 residues. The CDR3 reads CASSPAPGYYEQYF. CDR3 nucleotides: TGCGCCAGCAGCCCGGCCCCGGGTTATTACGAGCAGTACTTC.

The CDR3 DNA is TGTGCCAGCAGTTTATCGGACAGCTTGAACACTGAAGCTTTCTTT. Protein product: CASSLSDSLNTEAFF. V usage is TRBV27 and J usage is TRBJ1-1, with D perhaps TRBD1 (6 bases). Germline CDR1 MNHEY, CDR2 SMNVEV (reference sequence). This CDR3 spans 15 amino acids. Trimming shortened V by 0 bases and J by 0 bases, and 8 bases separated the two germline ends.

This chain connects TRBV7-9 to TRBJ2-7; D not resolved. The CDR3 length is 13 residues. Trimming took 5 bases from V and 5 from J, leaving 13 bases between them. The V gene's germline CDR1 is SEHNR and CDR2 FQNEAQ (reference sequence). The CDR3 spells CASSGRKLNEQYF. The CDR3 nucleotides read TGTGCCAGCAGCGGACGTAAGTTAAACGAGCAGTACTTC.